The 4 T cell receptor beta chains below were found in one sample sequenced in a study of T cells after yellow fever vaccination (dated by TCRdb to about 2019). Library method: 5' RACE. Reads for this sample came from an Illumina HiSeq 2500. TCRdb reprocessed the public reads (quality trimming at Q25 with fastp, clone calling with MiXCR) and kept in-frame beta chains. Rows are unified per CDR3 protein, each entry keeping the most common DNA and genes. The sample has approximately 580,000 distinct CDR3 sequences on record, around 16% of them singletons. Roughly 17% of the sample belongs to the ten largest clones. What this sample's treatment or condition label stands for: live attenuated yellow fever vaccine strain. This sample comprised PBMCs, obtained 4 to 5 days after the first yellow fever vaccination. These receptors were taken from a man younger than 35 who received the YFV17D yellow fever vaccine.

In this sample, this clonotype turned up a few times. The CDR3 bases are TGTGCCAGCACCCCTTCGGGGGGGGCCAACGTCCTGACTTTC. This codes for CASTPSGGANVLTF. This chain uses TRBV7-9 with TRBJ2-6, with D tentatively TRBD2 (5 bases). Germline CDR1 SEHNR, CDR2 FQNEAQ (reference sequence). This CDR3 is 14 amino acids long. Trimming removed 7 bases from V and 4 bases from J, with 11 bases in between.

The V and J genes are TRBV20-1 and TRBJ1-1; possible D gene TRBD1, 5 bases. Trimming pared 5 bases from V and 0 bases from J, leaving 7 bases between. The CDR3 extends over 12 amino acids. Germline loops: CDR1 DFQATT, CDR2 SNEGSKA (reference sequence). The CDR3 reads CSAYRLNTEAFF. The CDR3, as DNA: TGCAGTGCTTACAGGCTGAACACTGAAGCTTTCTTT.

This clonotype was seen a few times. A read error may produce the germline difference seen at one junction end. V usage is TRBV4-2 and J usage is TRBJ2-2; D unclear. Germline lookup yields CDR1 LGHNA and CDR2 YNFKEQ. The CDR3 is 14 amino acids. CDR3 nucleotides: TGTGCCATCAGCCTTGGGATCTTCTCCGGGGAGCTGTTTTTT. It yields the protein CAISLGIFSGELFF.

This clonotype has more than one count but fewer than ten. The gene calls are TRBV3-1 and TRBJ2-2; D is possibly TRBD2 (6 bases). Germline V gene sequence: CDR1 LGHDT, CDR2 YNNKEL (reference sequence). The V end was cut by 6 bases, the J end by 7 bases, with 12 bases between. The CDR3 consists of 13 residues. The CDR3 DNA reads TGTGCCAGCAGTAGCGGTGCGGGCGGGGAGCTGTTTTTT. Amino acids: CASSSGAGGELFF.